This TCR beta chain is drawn from a study of blood T cells in healthy people across ages. Study-level findings and limits: Per-million-T-cell TCR beta diversity fell roughly linearly with age. More naive CD4+ cells and higher diversity marked long-lived donors relative to aged donors.

The authors ran a second PCR of roughly 7 to 11 cycles using a sample-barcoded 5' primer and a J-beta primer mix. A template-switch adaptor containing 12 random nucleotides labeled each cDNA molecule. Each CDR3 protein is one row after TCRdb ran MiXCR on the 5' RACE reads. The profile shows roughly 1.7 million distinct CDR3 sequences, roughly 30% of them singletons. This clonotype was seen repeatedly, ten times or more. Its cognate antigen is unknown. The CDR3 spans 16 residues. V shed 3 bases and J shed 2 bases, with 11 bases lying between them. Per individual sample, total RNA of at least 5.5 micrograms was extracted.

This clonotype was obtained from a woman aged 25 to 39 in good health. The material sequenced was blood. The chain carries TRBV12-3 or TRBV12-4 and TRBJ2-6; possible D gene TRBD1, 5 bases. CDR3 region: CASSFMAGPGANVLTF. CDR3 bases: TGTGCCAGCAGTTTTATGGCAGGGCCTGGGGCCAACGTCCTGACTTTC.